Included here is one TCR beta chain sequence, with context. Antigen unknown. This record comes from a study of cytomegalovirus exposure and HLA in healthy donors. Study-wide points: The authors judged a highly shared variant cluster likely a sequencing artifact. It was reported that TCR beta sequences correctly inferred the HLA-A and HLA-B alleles for most subjects.

CDR1 is SEHNR and CDR2 is FQNEAQ in the germline V gene (reference sequence). The V gene lost 2 bases and the J gene lost 4 bases, with 6 bases spanning the gap. This CDR3 region has 12 residues. The PCR contained 60 Vbeta and 13 Jbeta primers. Profiling relied on immunoSEQ multiplex PCR, and the TCRdb table lists in-frame clones only, not all of them. Of hundreds of thousands of clones listed, about 77% were seen once; the top ten hold about 0.47%. The material sequenced was PBMCs. This chain connects TRBV7-9 to TRBJ2-7, with D uncertain. This TCR was sampled from a boy younger than 18 in good health and CMV-seronegative. CDR3 nucleotides: TGTGCCAGCAGCTTAAGAGGTTACGAGCAGTACTTC. Its translation: CASSLRGYEQYF.